These T cell receptor beta chains were read from a single sample in a study of blood T cell repertoires in COVID-19. TCRdb's copy holds only in-frame clones and misses some; the assay was immunoSEQ multiplex PCR. The table includes about 98,000 clones, roughly four fifths detected once. Sequenced material: peripheral blood. The receptor source for this set is a man aged 40-50 years with active or convalescent COVID-19. Both conserved end residues are part of each CDR3. Each record gives: V gene, D gene, clone size, CDR3 protein. The D gene is left open where the match is weak. The listing skips clone size in some rows; elsewhere it reads once, few, many or a size class.

TRBV5-5	NA	NA	CASSLFSGTEAFF
TRBV19	NA	NA	CASKRTMNTEAFF
TRBV2	NA	NA	CASSEDPGGNQPQHF
TRBV5-1	TRBD1	NA	CASSMGQGYSDPYF
TRBV7-2	TRBD2	once	CASNAGLAGTEQFF
TRBV14	NA	NA	CASTPGAGRYGYTF
TRBV19	NA	NA	CASSISNLNTEAFF
TRBV5-1	TRBD1	NA	CASSPQGAGDEKLFF
TRBV4-1	TRBD2	NA	CASSQDPWLAGATGELFF
TRBV11-2	NA	NA	CASSTVSGGRSPLHF
TRBV19	NA	once	CASSSRGGAKFYEQYF
TRBV11-2	TRBD1	NA	CASSQSTGANYGYTF
TRBV5-6	NA	NA	CASSLGAIEAFF
TRBV3-1/TRBV3-2	NA	NA	CASSQGRTTAHF
TRBV6-5	TRBD2	NA	CASLKLAGGPYEQYF
TRBV29-1	NA	NA	CSVAVFADSYNEQFF
TRBV30	NA	NA	CAWSGQVKSYEQYF